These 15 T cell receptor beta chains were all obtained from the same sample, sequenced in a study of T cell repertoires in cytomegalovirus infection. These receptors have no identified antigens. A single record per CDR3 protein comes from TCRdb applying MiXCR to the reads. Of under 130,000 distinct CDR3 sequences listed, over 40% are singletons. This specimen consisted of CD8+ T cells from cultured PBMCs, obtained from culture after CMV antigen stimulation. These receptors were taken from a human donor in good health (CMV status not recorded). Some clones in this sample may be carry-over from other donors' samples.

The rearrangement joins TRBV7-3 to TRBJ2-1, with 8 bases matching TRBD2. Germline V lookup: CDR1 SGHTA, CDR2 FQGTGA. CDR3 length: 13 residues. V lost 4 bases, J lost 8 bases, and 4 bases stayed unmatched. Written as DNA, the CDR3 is TGTGCCAGCAGCTCCCCGGGGGGGCATGAGCAGTTCTTC. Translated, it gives CASSSPGGHEQFF. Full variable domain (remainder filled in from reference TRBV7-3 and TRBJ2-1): GAGVSQTPSNKVTEKGKYVELRCDPISGHTALYWYRQSLGQGPEFLIYFQGTGAADDSGLPNDRFFAVRPEGSVSTLKIQRTERGDSAVYLCASSSPGGHEQFFGPGTRLTVL.

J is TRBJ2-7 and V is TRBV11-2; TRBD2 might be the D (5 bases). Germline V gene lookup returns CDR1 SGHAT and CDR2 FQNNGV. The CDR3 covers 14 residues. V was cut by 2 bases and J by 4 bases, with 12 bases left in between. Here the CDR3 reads CASSLIGDSYEQYF. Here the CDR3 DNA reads TGTGCCAGCAGCTTAATCGGGGATAGTTACGAGCAGTACTTC.

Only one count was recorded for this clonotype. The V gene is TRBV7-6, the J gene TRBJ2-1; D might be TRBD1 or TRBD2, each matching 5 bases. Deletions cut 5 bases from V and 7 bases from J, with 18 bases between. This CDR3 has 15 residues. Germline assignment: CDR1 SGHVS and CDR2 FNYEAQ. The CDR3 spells CASSPRRGIVNEQFF. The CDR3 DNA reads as TGTGCCAGCAGCCCCAGACGGGGCATAGTGAATGAGCAGTTCTTC.

The DNA of the CDR3 is TGTGCCAGCAGCCCCAAGACAGCGAGAGGCGAGCAGTACTTC. Amino acids: CASSPKTARGEQYF. This sequence joins TRBV7-6 and TRBJ2-7; a possible D gene is TRBD1 (5 bases). Between the trimmed V and J ends, which lost 5 bases and 6 bases, there was a span of 17 bases. The CDR3 is 14 amino acids. Germline lookup yields CDR1 SGHVS and CDR2 FNYEAQ.

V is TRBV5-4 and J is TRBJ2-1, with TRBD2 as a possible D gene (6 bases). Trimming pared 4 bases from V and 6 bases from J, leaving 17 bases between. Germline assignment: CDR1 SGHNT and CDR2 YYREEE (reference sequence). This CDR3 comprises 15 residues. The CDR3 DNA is TGTGCCAGCAGCACGACCGGAGGGTCATTCAATGAGCAGTTCTTC. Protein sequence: CASSTTGGSFNEQFF.

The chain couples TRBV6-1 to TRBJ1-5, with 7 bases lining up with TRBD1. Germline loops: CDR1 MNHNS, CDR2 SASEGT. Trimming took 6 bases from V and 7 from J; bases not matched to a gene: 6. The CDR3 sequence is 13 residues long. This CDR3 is CASSQDRAQPQHF. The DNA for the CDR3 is TGTGCCAGCAGCCAAGACAGGGCCCAGCCCCAGCATTTT.

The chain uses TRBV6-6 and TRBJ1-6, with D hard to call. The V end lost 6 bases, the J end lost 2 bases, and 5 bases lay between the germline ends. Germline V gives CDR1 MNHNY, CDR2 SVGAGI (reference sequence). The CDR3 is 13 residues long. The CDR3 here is CASRGTYNSPLHF. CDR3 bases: TGTGCCAGCAGGGGCACCTATAATTCACCCCTCCACTTT.

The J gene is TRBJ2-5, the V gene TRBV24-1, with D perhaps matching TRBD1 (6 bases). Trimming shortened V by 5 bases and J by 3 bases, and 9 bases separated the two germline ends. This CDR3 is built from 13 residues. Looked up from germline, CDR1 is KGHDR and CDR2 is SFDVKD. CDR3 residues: CATSVAGEETQYF. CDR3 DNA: TGTGCCACCAGTGTTGCAGGGGAAGAGACCCAGTACTTC.

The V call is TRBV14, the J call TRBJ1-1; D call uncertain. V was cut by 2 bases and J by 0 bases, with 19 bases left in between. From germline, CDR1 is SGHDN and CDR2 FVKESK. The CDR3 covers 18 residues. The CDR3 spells CASSQSLKSTGLNTEAFF. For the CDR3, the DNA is TGTGCCAGCAGCCAATCTCTTAAGTCTACCGGACTGAACACTGAAGCTTTCTTT. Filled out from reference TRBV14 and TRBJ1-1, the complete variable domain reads EAGVTQFPSHSVIEKGQTVTLRCDPISGHDNLYWYRRVMGKEIKFLLHFVKESKQDESGMPNNRFLAERTGGTYSTLKVQPAELEDSGVYFCASSQSLKSTGLNTEAFFGQGTRLTVV.

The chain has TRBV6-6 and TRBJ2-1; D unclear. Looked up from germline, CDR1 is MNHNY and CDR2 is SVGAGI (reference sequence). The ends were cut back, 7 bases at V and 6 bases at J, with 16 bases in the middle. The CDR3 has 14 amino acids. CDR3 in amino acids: CASTKTTLGNEQFF. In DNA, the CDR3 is TGTGCCAGCACCAAGACAACCCTAGGCAATGAGCAGTTCTTC.

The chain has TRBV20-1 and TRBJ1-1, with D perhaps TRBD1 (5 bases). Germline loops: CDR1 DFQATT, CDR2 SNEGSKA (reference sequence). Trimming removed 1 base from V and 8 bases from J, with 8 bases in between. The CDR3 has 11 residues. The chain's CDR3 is CSARVWGEAFF. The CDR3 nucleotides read TGCAGTGCTAGAGTATGGGGGGAAGCTTTCTTT.

Here the CDR3 reads CASSAQGAGNEQFF. CDR3 coding DNA: TGTGCCAGTAGTGCCCAGGGGGCCGGCAATGAGCAGTTCTTC. The genes are TRBV19 and TRBJ2-1; 8 nucleotides line up with TRBD1. V lost 5 bases to trimming and J lost 6 bases; unmatched junction nucleotides: 6. Per germline, CDR1 LNHDA and CDR2 SQIVND (reference sequence). This CDR3 has 14 amino acids. Full variable domain (outside the CDR3, taken from reference TRBV19 and TRBJ2-1): DGGITQSPKYLFRKEGQNVTLSCEQNLNHDAMYWYRQDPGQGLRLIYYSQIVNDFQKGDIAEGYSVSREKKESFPLTVTSAQKNPTAFYLCASSAQGAGNEQFFGPGTRLTVL.

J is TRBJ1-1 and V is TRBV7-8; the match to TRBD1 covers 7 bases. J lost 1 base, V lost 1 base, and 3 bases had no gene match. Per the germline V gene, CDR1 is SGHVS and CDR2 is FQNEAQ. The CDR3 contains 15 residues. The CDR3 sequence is CASSLVSGGNTEAFF. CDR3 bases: TGTGCCAGCAGCTTAGTCTCAGGGGGGAACACTGAAGCTTTCTTT.

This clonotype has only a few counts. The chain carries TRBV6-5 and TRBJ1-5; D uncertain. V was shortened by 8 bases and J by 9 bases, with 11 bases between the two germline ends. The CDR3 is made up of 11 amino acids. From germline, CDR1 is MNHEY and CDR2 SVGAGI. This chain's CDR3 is CASGLFGPQHF. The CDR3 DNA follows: TGTGCCAGCGGTCTTTTTGGGCCCCAGCATTTT.

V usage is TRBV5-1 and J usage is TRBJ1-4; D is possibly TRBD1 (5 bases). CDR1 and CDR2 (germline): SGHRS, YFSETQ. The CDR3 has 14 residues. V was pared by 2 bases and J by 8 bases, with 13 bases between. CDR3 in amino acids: CASSLQAGGEKLFF. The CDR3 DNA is TGCGCCAGCAGCTTACAGGCTGGGGGGGAAAAACTGTTTTTT.